The 22 T cell receptor beta chains presented below share a single source sample, sequenced in a study of T cells after yellow fever vaccination. TCRdb itself ran the 5' RACE reads through MiXCR, one entry per CDR3 protein. The sample shows under 700,000 distinct CDR3 sequences, about a sixth of them seen only once. The sequences come from PBMCs, collected 5 to 6 days after the first yellow fever vaccination. These receptor sequences come from a man aged 18 to 29 who received the YFV17D yellow fever vaccine.

In its sample, this clonotype was seen a few times. The chain employs TRBV5-1 and TRBJ2-6, with 8 bases aligning to TRBD2. The CDR3 spans 19 residues. The ends lost 3 bases at V and 0 bases at J; junction bases unmatched: 11. Germline V gene lookup returns CDR1 SGHRS and CDR2 YFSETQ. The CDR3 spells CASSWVSGGASSGANVLTF. For the CDR3, the DNA is TGCGCCAGCAGCTGGGTCTCCGGGGGGGCCTCCTCTGGGGCCAACGTCCTGACTTTC. Complete variable domain (other parts from reference TRBV5-1 and TRBJ2-6): KAGVTQTPRYLIKTRGQQVTLSCSPISGHRSVSWYQQTPGQGLQFLFEYFSETQRNKGNFPGRFSGRQFSNSRSEMNVSTLELGDSALYLCASSWVSGGASSGANVLTFGAGSRLTVL.

This clonotype has only a few counts. The CDR3 is CATYRDNLNTEAFF. As DNA, the CDR3 is TGTGCCACCTACCGGGACAACCTGAACACTGAAGCTTTCTTT. This chain connects TRBV10-3 to TRBJ1-1; possible D gene TRBD1, 6 bases. The CDR3 runs 14 residues. Germline V CDR1 and CDR2: ENHRY, SYGVKD. V lost 10 bases to trimming and J lost 0 bases, with 15 bases between them.

A few counts support this clonotype. The J gene is TRBJ2-3, the V gene TRBV5-8, with TRBD2 identical over 8 bases. The V gene end was trimmed by 5 bases and the J gene end by 4 bases; junction bases not matched to a gene: 12. CDR1 and CDR2 from the germline V gene are SGHTS and YDEGEE. The length of the CDR3 is 16 residues. The DNA of the CDR3 is TGTGCCAGCAGTCGCCGGCGGGGGGCCGGGGCAGATACGCAGTATTTT. It translates to CASSRRRGAGADTQYF.

This clonotype was seen a handful of times. The V call is TRBV5-6, the J call TRBJ2-3; 9 bases map to TRBD1. The CDR3 loop spans 14 amino acids. From germline, CDR1 is SGHDT and CDR2 YYEEEE. Unmatched junction bases numbered 4, after V lost 6 bases and J lost 2 bases. CDR3 bases: TGTGCCAGCAAAAGGACAGGGGCCACAGATACGCAGTATTTT. It is translated as CASKRTGATDTQYF.

This clonotype was seen only a few times. The chain has TRBV10-3 and TRBJ2-7, with unresolved D. Trimming removed 4 bases at V and 0 bases at J, with 7 bases between. The germline gives CDR1 ENHRY, CDR2 SYGVKD. This CDR3 region has 13 residues. The CDR3 DNA is TGTGCCATCAGTGCTGACAACTCCTACGAGCAGTACGTC. Amino acid sequence: CAISADNSYEQYV.

This clonotype was counted only a few times. The J gene is TRBJ2-3, the V gene TRBV13, with D unresolved. From germline, CDR1 is PRHDT and CDR2 FYEKMQ (reference sequence). V was shortened by 5 bases and J by 3 bases, with 3 bases between the two germline ends. The length of the CDR3 is 11 residues. This CDR3 is CASSMTDTQYF. The DNA for the CDR3 is TGTGCCAGCAGCATGACAGATACGCAGTATTTT.

This chain uses TRBV7-6 with TRBJ1-6; TRBD1 matches at 7 bases. The germline gives CDR1 SGHVS, CDR2 FNYEAQ. V lost 5 bases and J lost 5; bases outside the gene matches: 12. CDR3 length: 17 amino acids. The CDR3 region is CASSLEAGTVDNSPLHF. DNA for the CDR3: TGTGCCAGCAGCCTTGAAGCCGGGACAGTTGATAATTCACCCCTCCACTTT.

In its sample, this clonotype was seen many times. The rearrangement links TRBV5-1 to TRBJ2-7; D possibly uses TRBD1 or TRBD2 (5 bases each). V lost 1 base and J 2 bases, leaving 10 bases between the germline ends. The CDR3 covers 14 residues. Germline CDR1 reads SGHRS; CDR2 reads YFSETQ. The CDR3 sequence is CASSLPGTAYEQYF. Here the CDR3 DNA reads TGCGCCAGCAGCTTGCCTGGGACGGCCTACGAGCAGTACTTC.

This clonotype was recorded a few times. CDR3 sequence reads: CASRSTGGAGGELFF. CDR3 bases: TGTGCCAGCAGATCCACAGGGGGCGCAGGCGGGGAGCTGTTTTTT. This chain uses TRBV7-9 with TRBJ2-2, with 9 nucleotides matching TRBD1. After removal of 6 bases from V and 7 bases from J, the junction contained 9 bases not matched to a gene. Germline CDR1 and CDR2: SEHNR and FQNEAQ (reference sequence). This CDR3 is 15 amino acids long.

This clonotype occurred a few times. The rearrangement joins TRBV18 to TRBJ2-5, with D unclear. V lost 1 base, J lost 5 bases, and 8 bases lay in between. The CDR3 contains 13 residues. The germline gives CDR1 KGHSH, CDR2 LQKENI. The DNA of the CDR3 is TGTGCCAGCTCACCACAGAGTGTGGAGACCCAGTACTTC. This codes for CASSPQSVETQYF.

Many counts were recorded for this clonotype. The CDR3 region has the DNA TGCGCCAGCAGCCAAGCGGACCCAGATACGCAGTATTTT. It encodes CASSQADPDTQYF. The chain has TRBV4-1 and TRBJ2-3, with D unclear. Germline loops: CDR1 MGHRA, CDR2 YSYEKL. There are 13 residues in the CDR3. V lost 1 base, J lost 4 bases, and 6 bases lay in between.

The DNA of the CDR3 is TGTGCCAGCAGCTTAGGATATGGAGTCACCGGGGAGCTGTTTTTT. It translates to CASSLGYGVTGELFF. The V gene is TRBV7-2, the J gene TRBJ2-2; D unresolved. CDR1 and CDR2 (germline): SGHTA, FQGNSA. V lost 1 base to trimming and J lost 4 bases, with 10 bases between them. This CDR3 is built from 15 residues. The full variable domain, in which reference TRBV7-2 and TRBJ2-2 provide the parts outside the CDR3, is GAGVSQSPSNKVTEKGKDVELRCDPISGHTALYWYRQSLGQGLEFLIYFQGNSAPDKSGLPSDRFSAERTGGSVSTLTIQRTQQEDSAVYLCASSLGYGVTGELFFGEGSRLTVL.

Note on this clonotype: The junction and the germline gene differ at one end; a read error may be behind it. This chain uses TRBV2 with TRBJ2-3; D tentatively reads TRBD1 or TRBD2 (6 bases each). Germline V gene data show CDR1 as SNHLY and CDR2 as FYNNEI. The CDR3 has 12 amino acids. The CDR3 coding sequence is TGTGCCATCAGTGAACGGGGGCATACGCAGTATTTT. Translating gives CAISERGHTQYF.

The V and J genes are TRBV10-3 and TRBJ1-2; no definite D call. The CDR3 spans 12 residues. With 1 base removed from V and 4 bases from J, the gap between germline ends came to 4 bases. Germline V gene lookup returns CDR1 ENHRY and CDR2 SYGVKD. The CDR3 coding sequence is TGTGCCATCAGTGAGTATGGCTATGGCTACACCTTC. Translation gives CAISEYGYGYTF.

The sample holds many counts of this clonotype. This chain uses TRBV7-3 with TRBJ2-2, with 8 bases identical to TRBD1. The V and J ends lost 6 bases and 1 base, in that order; junction bases with no gene match: 7. This CDR3 spans 16 amino acids. Germline CDR1 reads SGHTA; CDR2 reads FQGTGA. The CDR3 DNA follows: TGTGCCAGCAGGCCCCCAGGACAGGGGAACACCGGGGAGCTGTTTTTT. Encoded protein: CASRPPGQGNTGELFF.

This clonotype was recorded once. The V call is TRBV5-5, the J call TRBJ1-6, with 9 bases aligning to TRBD1. The CDR3 extends over 16 amino acids. Germline lookup yields CDR1 SGHKS and CDR2 YYEKEE (reference sequence). The V gene end was trimmed by 3 bases and the J gene end by 13 bases; junction bases not matched to a gene: 14. The CDR3 DNA sequence: TGTGCCAGCAGCTCTCTCACGGGACAGGGACTGCGGCCCCTCCACTTT. Translated: CASSSLTGQGLRPLHF. Full variable domain (remainder filled in from reference TRBV5-5 and TRBJ1-6): DAGVTQSPTHLIKTRGQQVTLRCSPISGHKSVSWYQQVLGQGPQFIFQYYEKEERGRGNFPDRFSARQFPNYSSELNVNALLLGDSALYLCASSSLTGQGLRPLHFGNGTRLTVT.

This clonotype occurred many times. The genes are TRBV5-4 and TRBJ2-1, with 11 bases matching TRBD2. The CDR3 is 16 amino acids. In germline, CDR1 is SGHNT, CDR2 YYREEE (reference sequence). V gave up 1 base and J gave up 6 bases; unmatched junction bases: 6. CDR3 sequence (DNA): TGTGCCAGCAGCTTGCCGCCCCTAGCGGGGGGCAATGAGCAGTTCTTC. Translated: CASSLPPLAGGNEQFF. Complete variable domain (other parts from reference TRBV5-4 and TRBJ2-1): ETGVTQSPTHLIKTRGQQVTLRCSSQSGHNTVSWYQQALGQGPQFIFQYYREEENGRGNFPPRFSGLQFPNYSSELNVNALELDDSALYLCASSLPPLAGGNEQFFGPGTRLTVL.

The chain has TRBV6-1 and TRBJ2-2, with D hard to call. The V end was cut by 2 bases, the J end by 5 bases, with 12 bases between. The CDR3 consists of 15 residues. Germline V lookup: CDR1 MNHNS, CDR2 SASEGT. DNA of the CDR3: TGTGCCAGCAGTGAATTTAGTCAGATAACCGGGGAGCTGTTTTTT. Translation gives CASSEFSQITGELFF.

This clonotype was seen a handful of times. This chain links TRBV9 with TRBJ1-5, with D possibly being TRBD1 (5 bases). Per the germline V gene, CDR1 is SGDLS and CDR2 is YYNGEE. Trimming removed 7 bases at V and 7 bases at J, with 21 bases between. CDR3 length equals 15 residues. Here the CDR3 DNA reads TGTGCCAGCGGGGGTGACCGGGATATCAACCAGCCCCAGCATTTT. Its translation is CASGGDRDINQPQHF.

The gene calls are TRBV4-3 and TRBJ1-3; no clear D. The CDR3 loop spans 14 amino acids. V lost 8 bases and J 3 bases, leaving 14 bases between the germline ends. The germline V gene encodes CDR1 LGHNA and CDR2 YSLEER. CDR3 protein: CASGRESYGNTIYF. CDR3 sequence (DNA): TGCGCCAGCGGGAGGGAGTCTTATGGAAACACCATATATTTT.

V and J are TRBV4-3 and TRBJ2-1, with D possibly matching TRBD2 (5 bases). Germline CDR1 and CDR2: LGHNA and YSLEER. The germline V and J ends were trimmed by 4 bases and 3 bases, with 10 bases remaining between them. CDR3 length: 14 amino acids. In nucleotides, the CDR3 is TGCGCCAGCAGCCCGCTAGCCCTCTACAATGAGCAGTTCTTC. It is translated as CASSPLALYNEQFF.

This clonotype has just one count. The V and J genes are TRBV12-3 or TRBV12-4 and TRBJ2-5; D perhaps matches TRBD2 (7 bases). The CDR3 has 15 amino acids. The V gene lost 6 bases and the J gene lost 5 bases, with 19 bases spanning the gap. The CDR3 coding sequence is TGTGCCAGCAGCGGGGGGCTCGGTTATATTGAGACCCAGTACTTC. Amino acids: CASSGGLGYIETQYF.